This T cell receptor beta chain was obtained from a study of somatic mutations in cytotoxic T cells in rheumatoid arthritis. About the research overall: Selected populations of V beta antibody-stained T cells underwent flow sorting at nearly 100% purity; these encompassed V beta1+ cells subjected to TCRB sequencing. The study, taken as a whole, reports: In the expanded CD8+ clones, the antigen targets remained unknown.

Only in-frame clones appear in the TCRdb table, and some are missing; sequencing was by immunoSEQ multiplex PCR. This table has 15,000 to 20,000 clones, roughly 80% appearing once. J was trimmed by 5 bases and V by 0 bases; bases with no gene match: 3. The CDR3 sequence is 14 residues long. Germline V gene sequence: CDR1 SEHNR, CDR2 FQNEAQ (reference sequence). A remark on this clone: The antigen remains unidentified.

Sequenced: CD8+ T cells sorted from blood. The V and J genes are TRBV7-9 and TRBJ2-7; 8 bases fit TRBD1. This receptor was taken from an adult with rheumatoid arthritis. The CDR3 DNA reads as TGTGCCAGCAGCTTAGCACGGACAGGGAACGAGCAGTACTTC. Residues: CASSLARTGNEQYF.